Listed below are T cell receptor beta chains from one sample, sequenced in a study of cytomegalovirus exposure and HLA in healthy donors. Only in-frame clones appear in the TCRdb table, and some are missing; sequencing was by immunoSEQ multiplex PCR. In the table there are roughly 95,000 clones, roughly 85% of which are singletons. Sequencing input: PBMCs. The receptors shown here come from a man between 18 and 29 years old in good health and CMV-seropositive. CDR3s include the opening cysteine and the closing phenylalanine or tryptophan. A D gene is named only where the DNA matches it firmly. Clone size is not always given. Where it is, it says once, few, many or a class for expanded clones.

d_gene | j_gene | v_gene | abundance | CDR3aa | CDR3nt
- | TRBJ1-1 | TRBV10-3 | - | CAIGGETEAFF | TGTGCCATAGGGGGGGAGACTGAAGCTTTCTTT
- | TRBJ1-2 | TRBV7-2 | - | CASSLVAGYGYTF | TGTGCCAGCAGCTTAGTGGCGGGGTATGGCTACACCTTC
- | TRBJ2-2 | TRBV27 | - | CASSVFPESANTGELFF | TGTGCCAGCAGCGTTTTTCCCGAGTCCGCGAACACCGGGGAGCTGTTTTTT
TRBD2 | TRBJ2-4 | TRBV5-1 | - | CASSSVPGLGVVNIQYF | TGCGCCAGCAGCTCTGTCCCGGGACTAGGCGTCGTGAACATTCAGTACTTC
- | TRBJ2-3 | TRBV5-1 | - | CASALEGDGDTQYF | TGCGCCAGCGCCTTGGAGGGGGATGGCGATACGCAGTATTTT
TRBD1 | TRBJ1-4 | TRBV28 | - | CASSEPGTGNEKLFF | TGTGCCAGCTCGGAACCCGGGACAGGCAATGAAAAACTGTTTTTT
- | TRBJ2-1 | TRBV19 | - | CASSPETGSSYNEQFF | TGTGCCAGTAGTCCGGAGACAGGTAGCTCCTACAATGAGCAGTTCTTC
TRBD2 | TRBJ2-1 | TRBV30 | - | CAWNGRGGPYNEQFF | TGTGCCTGGAACGGGCGGGGGGGGCCCTACAATGAGCAGTTCTTC
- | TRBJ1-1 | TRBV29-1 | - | CSVEGPVGAQTEAFF | TGCAGCGTTGAAGGGCCTGTTGGGGCCCAAACTGAAGCTTTCTTT
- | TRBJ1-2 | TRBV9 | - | CASSGGVSGYTF | TGTGCCAGCAGCGGGGGGGTGAGCGGCTACACCTTC
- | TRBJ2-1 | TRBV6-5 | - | CASSSERDFNNEQFF | TGTGCCAGCAGTTCCGAGAGGGACTTCAACAATGAGCAGTTCTTC
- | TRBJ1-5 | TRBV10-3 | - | CAISESRSDQPQHF | TGTGCCATCAGTGAGTCGAGAAGCGATCAGCCCCAGCATTTT
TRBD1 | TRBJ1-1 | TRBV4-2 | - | CASSTGAEAFF | TGTGCCAGCTCCACAGGGGCTGAAGCTTTCTTT
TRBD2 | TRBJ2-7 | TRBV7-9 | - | CASSPEAGGARSYEQYF | TGTGCCAGCAGCCCCGAGGCGGGGGGGGCGCGTTCCTACGAGCAGTACTTC
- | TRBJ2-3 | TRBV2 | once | CASSDEGGSTDTQYF | TGTGCCAGCAGTGACGAGGGGGGGAGCACAGATACGCAGTATTTT
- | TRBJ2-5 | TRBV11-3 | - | CASSSFGVSSQETQYF | TGTGCCAGCAGCTCCTTTGGAGTCAGCTCGCAAGAGACCCAGTACTTC
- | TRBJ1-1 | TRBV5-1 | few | CASSLEQGHMKAFF | TGCGCCAGCAGCTTGGAACAGGGTCATATGAAAGCTTTCTTT
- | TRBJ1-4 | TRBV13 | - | CASSPPGDEKLFF | TGTGCCAGCAGCCCCCCAGGGGATGAAAAACTGTTTTTT
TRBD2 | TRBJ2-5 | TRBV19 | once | CASNPAGGETQYF | TGTGCCAGTAACCCGGCGGGGGGGGAGACCCAGTACTTC
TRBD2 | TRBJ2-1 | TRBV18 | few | CASSPRRDSGRQNEQFF | TGTGCCAGCTCACCAAGAAGGGATAGCGGGAGACAAAATGAGCAGTTCTTC
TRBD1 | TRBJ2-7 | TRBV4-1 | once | CASSQDGTGPYEQYF | TGCGCCAGCAGCCAAGACGGGACAGGTCCCTACGAGCAGTACTTC
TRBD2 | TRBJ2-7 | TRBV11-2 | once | CASSAGLAGDYEQYF | TGTGCCAGCAGCGCCGGACTAGCGGGAGACTACGAGCAGTACTTC
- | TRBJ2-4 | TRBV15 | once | CATSTPTLLAKNIQYF | TGTGCCACCAGCACCCCAACCCTACTAGCCAAAAACATTCAGTACTTC
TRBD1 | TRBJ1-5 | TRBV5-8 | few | CASSYRGTPRHF | TGTGCCAGCAGCTACAGGGGAACCCCACGGCATTTT
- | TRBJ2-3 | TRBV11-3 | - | CASSSDNTDTQYF | TGTGCCAGCAGCTCGGACAACACAGATACGCAGTATTTT
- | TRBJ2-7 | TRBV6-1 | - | CASATLTPPYEQYF | TGTGCCAGCGCTACCCTGACACCTCCCTACGAGCAGTACTTC
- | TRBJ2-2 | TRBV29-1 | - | CSVDRANTGELFF | TGCAGCGTTGACAGGGCCAACACCGGGGAGCTGTTTTTT
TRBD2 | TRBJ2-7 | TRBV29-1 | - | CSVEDPSGSYEQYF | TGCAGCGTTGAAGACCCCAGCGGGAGTTACGAGCAGTACTTC
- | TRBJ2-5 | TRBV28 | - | CASRIRSPGRETQYF | TGTGCCAGCAGGATTAGGTCCCCAGGGCGAGAGACCCAGTACTTC
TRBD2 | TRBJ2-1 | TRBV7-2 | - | CASSNGLAGLDEQFF | TGTGCCAGCAGTAACGGACTAGCGGGACTAGATGAGCAGTTCTTC
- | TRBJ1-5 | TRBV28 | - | CASSFRGSNQPQHF | TGTGCCAGCAGTTTCCGGGGGAGCAATCAGCCCCAGCATTTT
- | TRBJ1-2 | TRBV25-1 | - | CASSDKGLGDGYTF | TGTGCCAGCAGTGATAAGGGACTTGGGGATGGCTACACCTTC
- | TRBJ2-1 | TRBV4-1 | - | CASSQTLLVEQFF | TGCGCCAGCAGCCAAACGCTATTGGTTGAGCAGTTCTTC
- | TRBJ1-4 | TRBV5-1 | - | CASSFQGIGEKLFF | TGCGCCAGCAGCTTCCAGGGTATTGGTGAAAAACTGTTTTTT
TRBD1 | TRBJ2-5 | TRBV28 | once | CASRTGGGETQYF | TGTGCCAGCAGGACAGGGGGCGGAGAGACCCAGTACTTC
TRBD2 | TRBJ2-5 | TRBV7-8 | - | CASSFPPGLATETQYF | TGTGCCAGCAGCTTTCCCCCGGGACTAGCGACAGAGACCCAGTACTTC
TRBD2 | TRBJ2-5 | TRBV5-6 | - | CASSSLLAEGGETQYF | TGTGCCAGCAGCTCCCTACTAGCGGAGGGGGGGGAGACCCAGTACTTC
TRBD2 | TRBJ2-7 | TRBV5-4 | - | CASSFGGSEQYF | TGTGCCAGCAGCTTCGGCGGGAGCGAGCAGTACTTC
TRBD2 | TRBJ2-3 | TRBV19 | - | CASSPPRGEGGRTDTQYF | TGTGCCAGTAGTCCCCCCCGGGGGGAGGGTGGCAGGACAGATACGCAGTATTTT
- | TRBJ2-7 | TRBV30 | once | CAWRRWGQTYEQYF | TGTGCCTGGAGAAGGTGGGGCCAGACCTACGAGCAGTACTTC
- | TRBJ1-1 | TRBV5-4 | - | CASSPGAAGGTEAFF | TGTGCCAGCAGCCCGGGGGCCGCGGGGGGCACTGAAGCTTTCTTT
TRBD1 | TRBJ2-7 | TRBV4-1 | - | CASSQVGVGGKNEQYF | TGCGCCAGCAGCCAAGTTGGAGTAGGGGGCAAGAACGAGCAGTACTTC
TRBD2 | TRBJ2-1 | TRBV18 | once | CASSLTLAGGDYNEQFF | TGTGCCAGCTCATTAACCCTAGCGGGAGGGGACTACAATGAGCAGTTCTTC
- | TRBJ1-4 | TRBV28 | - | CASSSPGGEKLFF | TGTGCCAGCAGTTCACCCGGGGGGGAAAAACTGTTTTTT
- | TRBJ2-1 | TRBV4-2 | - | CASSPRAQYNEQFF | TGTGCCAGCAGCCCGAGGGCCCAATACAATGAGCAGTTCTTC
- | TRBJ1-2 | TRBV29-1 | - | CSSRGGADYGYTF | TGCAGCTCACGGGGGGGCGCGGACTATGGCTACACCTTC